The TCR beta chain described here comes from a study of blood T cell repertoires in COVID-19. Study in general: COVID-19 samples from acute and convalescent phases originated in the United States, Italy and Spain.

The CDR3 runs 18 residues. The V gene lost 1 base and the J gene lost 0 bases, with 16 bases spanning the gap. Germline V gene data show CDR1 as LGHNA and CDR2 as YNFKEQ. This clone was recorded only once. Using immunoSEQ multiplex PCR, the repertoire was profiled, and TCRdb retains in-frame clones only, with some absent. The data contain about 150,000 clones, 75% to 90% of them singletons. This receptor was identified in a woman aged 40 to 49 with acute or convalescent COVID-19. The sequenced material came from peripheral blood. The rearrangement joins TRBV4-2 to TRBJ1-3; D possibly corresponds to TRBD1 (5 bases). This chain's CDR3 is CASSQGGFQGSSGNTIYF. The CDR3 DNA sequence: TGTGCCAGCAGCCAAGGGGGCTTTCAGGGAAGCTCTGGAAACACCATATATTTT.